This paragraph covers one T cell receptor beta chain sequence. The sample belongs to a study of cytomegalovirus exposure and HLA in healthy donors. This table comes from immunoSEQ multiplex PCR, and its TCRdb copy is limited to in-frame clones, with some not included. Here the sample spans more than 150,000 clones, around 82% being singletons. The length of the CDR3 is 14 residues. Trimming cost V 4 bases and J 4 bases, with 13 bases left between them. Germline V gene lookup returns CDR1 SGHTA and CDR2 FQGNSA. This receptor was taken from a woman younger than 30 in good health and CMV-seropositive. The chain is built from TRBV7-2 and TRBJ1-2, with D tentatively TRBD1 (6 bases). The sequencing input was PBMCs. In nucleotides, the CDR3 is TGTGCCAGCAGCTCTCAGGGGACCACCTATGGCTACACCTTC. It encodes CASSSQGTTYGYTF.